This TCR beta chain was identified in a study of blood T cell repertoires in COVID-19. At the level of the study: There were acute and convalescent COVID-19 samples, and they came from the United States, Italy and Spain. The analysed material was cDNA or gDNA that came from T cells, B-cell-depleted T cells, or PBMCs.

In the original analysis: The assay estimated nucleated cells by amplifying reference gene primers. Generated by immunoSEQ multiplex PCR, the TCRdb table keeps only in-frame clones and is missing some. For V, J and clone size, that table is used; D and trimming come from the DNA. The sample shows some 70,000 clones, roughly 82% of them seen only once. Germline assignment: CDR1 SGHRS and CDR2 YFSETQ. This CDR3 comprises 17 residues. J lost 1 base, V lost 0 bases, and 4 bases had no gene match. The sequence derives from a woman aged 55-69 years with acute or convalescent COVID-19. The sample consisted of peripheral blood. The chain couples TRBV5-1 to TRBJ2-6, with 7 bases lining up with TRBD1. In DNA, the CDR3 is TGCGCCAGCAGCTTGGGACAGGGTAAATCTGGGGCCAACGTCCTGACTTTC. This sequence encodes CASSLGQGKSGANVLTF.